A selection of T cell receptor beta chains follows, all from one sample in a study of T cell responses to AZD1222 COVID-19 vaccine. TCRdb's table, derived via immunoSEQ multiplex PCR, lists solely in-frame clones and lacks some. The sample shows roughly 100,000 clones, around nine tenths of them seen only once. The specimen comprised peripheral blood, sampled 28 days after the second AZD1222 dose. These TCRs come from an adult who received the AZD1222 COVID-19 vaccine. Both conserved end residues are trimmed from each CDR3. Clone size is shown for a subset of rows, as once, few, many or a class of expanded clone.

ASSLELAGGWD,TRBV5-6,-,TRBJ2-7
AWSPPGPSSYEQY,TRBV30,-,TRBJ2-7
ASSLSGGYEQY,TRBV5-5,-,TRBJ2-7
ASSIGLGAVRQETQY,TRBV19,-,TRBJ2-5
ASSPFSGRDNEQF,TRBV5-5,-,TRBJ2-1
ASSIGDRGDFLSSYNEQF,TRBV19,-,TRBJ2-1
SVIPGPPSTDTQY,TRBV29-1,-,TRBJ2-3
ASSIQGASGYT,TRBV19,-,TRBJ1-2
ASSLGFGQHSGANVLT,TRBV7-9,-,TRBJ2-6
SVDRTGAANYGYT,TRBV29-1,-,TRBJ1-2
ASRGTSGLNEQF,TRBV28,-,TRBJ2-1
ASSSSYEQY,TRBV13,-,TRBJ2-7
ASSPLGGRALGYEQY,TRBV19,-,TRBJ2-7
ASSWGQKNIQY,TRBV27,-,TRBJ2-4
ASRLWGVNNEQF,TRBV28,-,TRBJ2-1
ASSLPSWEGGQPQH,TRBV28,-,TRBJ1-5
ASRWGASTDTQY,TRBV2,-,TRBJ2-3
ATSDFRARGTDTQY,TRBV24-1,-,TRBJ2-3
ASSGGAAEQY,TRBV27,once,TRBJ2-7
ASSPPTSGYEQY,TRBV18,-,TRBJ2-7
ATSTRAGAEKLF,TRBV28,-,TRBJ1-4
ASSDFGAPNNNEQF,TRBV25-1,-,TRBJ2-1
ASSLAGTLYGYT,TRBV5-8,-,TRBJ1-2
ASSFSQENTEAF,TRBV11-2,-,TRBJ1-1
ASSEYYGYT,TRBV2,-,TRBJ1-2
ASSPSHSTDTQY,TRBV7-3,-,TRBJ2-3
ASRPLNTEAF,TRBV9,-,TRBJ1-1
ASANYEQY,TRBV2,-,TRBJ2-7
ASSVSMRGLEGNTIY,TRBV9,-,TRBJ1-3
ASSLWGGNQPQH,TRBV28,-,TRBJ1-5